The sequence of this T cell receptor (beta chain) was determined in a study of post-analysis software for immune sequencing data. The authors incorporated unique molecular identifiers into the TCR beta cDNA libraries. The T cell input of roughly 0.9 to 11 million gave approximately 460,000 cDNA molecules. TCRdb reanalysed the PCR reads using MiXCR and keeps one entry per CDR3 protein. The sample consists of about 400,000 distinct CDR3 sequences, roughly 35% of them appearing once. Study-level findings and limits: Included in a set of roughly five TRBV segments more frequent in patients than controls were TRBV5-6, TRBV5-1 and TRBV20-1.

A note on this clonotype: What it recognizes is unknown.

The germline gives CDR1 SGHRS, CDR2 YFSETQ. This CDR3 spans 13 amino acids. Trimming left V 4 bases short and J 5 bases short, with 10 bases between. The sequenced sample consisted of blood. This chain links TRBV5-1 with TRBJ2-1, with D possibly TRBD2 on 5 matching bases. This TCR was recovered from a girl aged 5 to 17 with multiple sclerosis. CDR3 nucleotide sequence: TGCGCCAGCAGCCAGACTACCGACAATGAGCAGTTCTTC. Its protein product is CASSQTTDNEQFF.